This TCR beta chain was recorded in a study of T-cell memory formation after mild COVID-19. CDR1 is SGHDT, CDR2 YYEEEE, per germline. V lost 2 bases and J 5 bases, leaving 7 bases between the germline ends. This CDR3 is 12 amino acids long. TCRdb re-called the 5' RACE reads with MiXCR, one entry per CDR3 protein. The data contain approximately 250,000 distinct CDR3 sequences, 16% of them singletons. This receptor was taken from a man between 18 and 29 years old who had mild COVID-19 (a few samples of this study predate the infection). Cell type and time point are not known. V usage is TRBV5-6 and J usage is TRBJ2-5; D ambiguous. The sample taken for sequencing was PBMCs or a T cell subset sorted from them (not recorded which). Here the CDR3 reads CASSFPAETQYF. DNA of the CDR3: TGTGCCAGCAGCTTCCCGGCGGAGACCCAGTACTTC.